The clone carrying this TCR beta chain was seen only a few times. Its matching antigen is unknown. The whole isolated RNA underwent reverse transcription, so sequencing captured expressed TCRB transcripts. TCRdb's table, derived via immunoSEQ multiplex PCR, lists solely in-frame clones and lacks some. The sample lists around 430,000 clones, about 29% occurring once. Per the germline V gene, CDR1 is DFQATT and CDR2 is SNEGSKA (reference sequence). With 7 bases removed from V and 6 bases from J, the gap between germline ends came to 7 bases. The CDR3 runs to 10 residues. This entry belongs to a study of beta chain features in type 1 diabetes. Study summary: Healthy donors and patients showed comparable age, gender and cell yields.

General study points: For Type 1 diabetes patients, all four CD4+ subsets carried TCRB CDR3s that were moderately but significantly shorter.

The TCR comes from a man aged 18 to 30 in good health. The sequencing sample was made of naive CD4+ T cells from blood. V is TRBV20-1 and J is TRBJ2-1; unclear D gene. The CDR3 loop reads CSVLGNEQFF. DNA of the CDR3: TGCAGTGTGTTAGGCAATGAGCAGTTCTTC.